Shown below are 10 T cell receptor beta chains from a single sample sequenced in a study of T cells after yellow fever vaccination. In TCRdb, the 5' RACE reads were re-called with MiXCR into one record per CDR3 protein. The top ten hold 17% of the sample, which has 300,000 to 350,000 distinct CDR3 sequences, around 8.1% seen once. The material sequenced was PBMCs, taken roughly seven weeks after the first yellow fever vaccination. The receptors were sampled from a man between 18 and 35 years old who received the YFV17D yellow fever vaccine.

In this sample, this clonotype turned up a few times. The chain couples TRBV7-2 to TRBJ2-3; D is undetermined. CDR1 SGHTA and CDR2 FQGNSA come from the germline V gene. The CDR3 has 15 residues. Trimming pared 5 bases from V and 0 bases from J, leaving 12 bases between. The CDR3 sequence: CASSLSPYSTDTQYF. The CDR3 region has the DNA TGTGCCAGCAGCCTATCCCCATATAGCACAGATACGCAGTATTTT.

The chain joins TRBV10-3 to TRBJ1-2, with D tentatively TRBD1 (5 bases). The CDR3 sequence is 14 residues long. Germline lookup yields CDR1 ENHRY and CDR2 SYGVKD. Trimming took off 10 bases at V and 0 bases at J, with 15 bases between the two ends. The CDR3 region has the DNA TGTGCCACCTCCGGGGGAGCTTCTAACTATGGCTACACCTTC. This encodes CATSGGASNYGYTF.

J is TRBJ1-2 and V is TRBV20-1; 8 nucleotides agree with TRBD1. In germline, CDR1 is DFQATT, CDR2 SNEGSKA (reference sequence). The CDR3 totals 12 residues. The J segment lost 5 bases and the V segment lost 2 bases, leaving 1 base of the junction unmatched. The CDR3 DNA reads TGCAGTGCTAGACAGGGGGCGTATGGCTACACCTTC. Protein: CSARQGAYGYTF.

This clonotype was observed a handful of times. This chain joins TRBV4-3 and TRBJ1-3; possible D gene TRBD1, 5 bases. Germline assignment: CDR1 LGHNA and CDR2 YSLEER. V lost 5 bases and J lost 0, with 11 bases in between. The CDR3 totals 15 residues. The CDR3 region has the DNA TGCGCCAGCAGCGCAGAGGGGTACTCTGGAAACACCATATATTTT. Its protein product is CASSAEGYSGNTIYF.

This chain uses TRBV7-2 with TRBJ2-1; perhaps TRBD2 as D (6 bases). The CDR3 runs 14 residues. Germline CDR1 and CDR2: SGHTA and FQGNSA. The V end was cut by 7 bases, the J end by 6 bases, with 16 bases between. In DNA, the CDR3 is TGTGCCAGCACCTCGGGGACTTATATCAATGAGCAGTTCTTC. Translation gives CASTSGTYINEQFF.

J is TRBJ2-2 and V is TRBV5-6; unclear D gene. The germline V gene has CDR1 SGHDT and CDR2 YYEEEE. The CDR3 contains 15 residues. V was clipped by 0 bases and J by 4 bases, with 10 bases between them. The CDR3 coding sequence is TGTGCCAGCAGCTTGGTCACCCCGGGCACCGGGGAGCTGTTTTTT. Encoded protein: CASSLVTPGTGELFF.

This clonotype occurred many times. CDR3 in DNA: TGCGCCAGCAGGAGAACGAACACCGGGGAGCTGTTTTTT. Its protein product is CASRRTNTGELFF. The chain links TRBV5-1 to TRBJ2-2, with unresolved D. The length of the CDR3 is 13 residues. Germline V CDR1 and CDR2: SGHRS, YFSETQ. V dropped 5 bases and J dropped 0 bases, with 5 bases sitting between them.

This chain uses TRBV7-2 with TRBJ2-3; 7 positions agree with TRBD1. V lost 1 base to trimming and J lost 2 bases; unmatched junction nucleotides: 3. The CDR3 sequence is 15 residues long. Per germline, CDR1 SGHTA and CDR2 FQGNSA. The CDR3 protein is CASSLDRGNTDTQYF. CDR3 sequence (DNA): TGTGCCAGCAGCTTAGACAGGGGTAACACAGATACGCAGTATTTT.

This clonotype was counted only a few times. CDR3 nucleotides: TGTGCCAGTAGTATAGAGAAGGCGGGGGATTCCTACAATGAGCAGTTCTTC. Its translation is CASSIEKAGDSYNEQFF. The V and J genes are TRBV19 and TRBJ2-1, with 7 bases identical to TRBD2. Germline V gives CDR1 LNHDA, CDR2 SQIVND (reference sequence). The CDR3 extends over 17 amino acids. V was clipped by 0 bases and J by 1 base; unmatched bases: 6.

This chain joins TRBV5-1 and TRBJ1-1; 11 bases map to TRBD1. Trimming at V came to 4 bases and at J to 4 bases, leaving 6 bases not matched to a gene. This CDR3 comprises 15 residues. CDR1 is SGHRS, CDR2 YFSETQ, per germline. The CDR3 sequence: CASSLSGTGGTEAFF. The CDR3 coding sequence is TGCGCCAGCAGCCTGTCCGGGACAGGGGGCACTGAAGCTTTCTTT. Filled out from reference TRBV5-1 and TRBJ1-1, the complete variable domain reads KAGVTQTPRYLIKTRGQQVTLSCSPISGHRSVSWYQQTPGQGLQFLFEYFSETQRNKGNFPGRFSGRQFSNSRSEMNVSTLELGDSALYLCASSLSGTGGTEAFFGQGTRLTVV.